The 30 T cell receptor delta chains presented below share a single source sample, sequenced in a study of gamma-delta chains in newborns, infants, children (dated by TCRdb to about 2019). TCRdb records Illumina MiSeq as the sequencer. Via CATT, TCRdb reprocessed the public reads, and rows with identical DNA were then joined. The sample yields approximately 3,000 delta-chain clones; 0.5% to 0.7% were counted once. More than 13% of the sample rests with the top ten. Sequences were obtained from blood. All receptors derive from a child who was a newborn, infant or young child, either healthy, febrile or measles-vaccinated (not recorded which).

This clone was counted many times. Given a far larger clone just one base away, this is likely a sequencing read error. Other nucleotide sequences in the sample specify the same CDR3. The CDR3 nucleotides are TGCGCCTGTGATTTACTGGGGGATACGCCTTTGACAGCACAACTCTTCTTT. Residues: CACDLLGDTPLTAQLFF. The gene calls are TRDV2 and TRDJ2; 13 bases match TRDD3. The CDR3 has 17 amino acids. Germline V gives CDR1 GEAIGNYY, CDR2 EKD.

This clone appeared a few times. The protein held in TCRdb is that of a much larger clone and does not match this DNA's translation at residue 4, likely because of a read error; the protein shown is translated from the DNA. The sample carries other DNA sequences with the same CDR3. V and J are TRDV2 and TRDJ2; 8 bases line up with TRDD3. The germline gives CDR1 GEAIGNYY, CDR2 EKD. The CDR3 is made up of 19 amino acids. CDR3 protein: CACGTAGTGGYILTAQLFF. The DNA for the CDR3 is TGTGCCTGTGGCACCGCGGGGACTGGGGGCTATATTTTGACAGCACAACTCTTCTTT.

Concerning this clone: Translating this DNA gives a protein that differs at residues 8 and 11 from the TCRdb one, which belongs to a much larger clone; a read error is likely, and the protein shown is this translation. The chain combines TRDV2 with TRDJ2, with D tentatively TRDD3 (6 bases). The CDR3 contains 14 residues. CDR1 is GEAIGNYY and CDR2 is EKD in the germline V gene. CDR3 residues: CACDSLGATARLFF. The DNA of the CDR3 is TGTGCCTGTGATTCATTGGGGGCTACAGCACGACTCTTCTTT.

In regard to this clone: TCRdb pairs this DNA with a much larger clone's protein that differs at residue 13, likely a read error; the protein shown was translated from the DNA. The genes are TRDV2 and TRDJ3; 11 nucleotides agree with TRDD3. The CDR3 is made up of 18 amino acids. Germline V lookup: CDR1 GEAIGNYY, CDR2 EKD. The CDR3 sequence is CACDTILGDNWDARQMFF. The CDR3, as DNA: TGTGCCTGTGACACCATACTGGGGGATAACTGGGACGCCCGACAGATGTTTTTC.

As for this clone: For this DNA, TCRdb reports the protein of a much larger clone, which diverges at residue 11, most likely from a read error; the protein presented here is translated directly from the DNA. The rearrangement links TRDV2 to TRDJ3, with TRDD3 matching 8 bases. The CDR3 is 18 residues long. The germline V gene encodes CDR1 GEAIGNYY and CDR2 EKD. The CDR3 DNA is TGTGCCTGTGACACTGGGGGATTTAGCTCCTGTGACACCCGACAGATGTTTTTC. Translation: CACDTGGFSSCDTRQMFF.

This clone was seen repeatedly, ten times or more. A far larger clone lies a single base away; this is likely a read error. The same CDR3 arises from other DNA sequences in this sample as well. This chain links TRDV2 with TRDJ2; 12 nucleotides align to TRDD3. Per the germline V gene, CDR1 is GEAIGNYY and CDR2 is EKD. This CDR3 is built from 14 residues. The CDR3 DNA follows: TGTGCCTGTGACGTACTGGGGGATACAGCGCAACTCTTCTTT. Protein: CACDVLGDTAQLFF.

Comment on this clone: This may stem from a read error, because a much larger clone lies one nucleotide away. Other DNA sequences in this specimen translate into the identical CDR3. The V and J genes are TRDV1 and TRDJ3, with TRDD3 matching over 8 bases. This CDR3 has 20 amino acids. Trimming at V came to 4 bases and at J to 4 bases, leaving 15 bases not matched to a gene. Germline loops: CDR1 TSWWSYY, CDR2 QGS. CDR3 DNA: TGTGCTCTTGGGGGTTCCAACTGGGGGCTAAGCTCTTGGGACACCCGACAGATGTTTTTC. Residues: CALGGSNWGLSSWDTRQMFF.

This clone is labeled large (0.1 to 1%). The same CDR3 is also encoded by other DNA sequences in this sample. The chain joins TRDV1 to TRDJ2; 10 nucleotides match TRDD3. The CDR3 runs to 14 residues. The germline V gene encodes CDR1 TSWWSYY and CDR2 QGS. The ends lost 4 bases at V and 5 bases at J; junction bases unmatched: 1. CDR3 DNA sequence: TGTGCTCTTGGGGTACTGGGGGATACAGCACAACTCTTCTTT. Protein sequence: CALGVLGDTAQLFF.

This clone has more than one count but fewer than ten. TCRdb attributes to this sequence the protein of a much larger clone, which differs from the DNA translation at residue 9; a read error is likely, and the protein displayed is translated from the DNA. The rearrangement uses TRDV1 and TRDJ2, with 10 bases fitting TRDD3. V was pared by 4 bases and J by 6 bases, with 2 bases of the junction left unmatched. CDR1 and CDR2 from the germline V gene are TSWWSYY and QGS. The CDR3 extends over 14 amino acids. This chain's CDR3 is CALGVLGDAAQLFF. The CDR3 DNA reads TGTGCTCTTGGGGTACTGGGGGATGCAGCACAACTCTTCTTT.

Turning to this clone: A far larger clone differs by one base, so this is likely a read error. Additional DNA sequences in this sample encode the identical CDR3. The CDR3 protein is CACDDVLGDLKLIF. CDR3 nucleotides: TGTGCCTGTGACGATGTACTGGGTGATCTCAAACTCATCTTT. The V gene is TRDV2, the J gene TRDJ1; a weak D match, TRDD3 (6 bases). The V gene lost 3 bases and the J gene lost 8 bases, with 18 bases spanning the gap. The CDR3 is 14 amino acids. Germline assignment: CDR1 GEAIGNYY and CDR2 EKD.

The table lists this clone with a few counts. TCRdb lists the protein of a much larger clone for this DNA, which differs at residue 13, so this is likely a read error; the protein given here is translated from the DNA itself. V and J are TRDV2 and TRDJ3; 10 nucleotides match TRDD3. Germline V gene data show CDR1 as GEAIGNYY and CDR2 as EKD. The CDR3 runs 20 residues. The CDR3 sequence is CACEHYTGGCSSRDTRQMFF. The DNA of the CDR3 is TGTGCCTGTGAACATTACACTGGGGGATGCAGCTCCCGGGACACCCGACAGATGTTTTTC.

This clone was seen a few times. The TCRdb protein, from a much larger clone, departs from this DNA's translation at residue 5, likely by read error; the protein shown derives from the DNA. Other nucleotide sequences from this sample produce the same CDR3. The chain joins TRDV2 to TRDJ3; TRDD3 matches at 10 bases. This CDR3 spans 17 amino acids. The germline gives CDR1 GEAIGNYY, CDR2 EKD. The CDR3 sequence is CACDAVLGDWDTRQMFF. The CDR3 DNA reads as TGCGCCTGTGACGCCGTACTGGGGGATTGGGACACCCGACAGATGTTTTTC.

The sample holds a few counts of this clone. This may come from a read error, since a much larger clone is one base off. The V and J genes are TRDV2 and TRDJ3; 7 bases are shared with TRDD3. The V gene's germline CDR1 is GEAIGNYY and CDR2 EKD. The CDR3 extends over 17 amino acids. The CDR3 reads CARDTWGDSWDTRQMFF. The CDR3 DNA reads as TGTGCCCGTGACACCTGGGGGGACTCCTGGGACACCCGACAGATGTTTTTC.

This clone was observed a handful of times. TCRdb's protein, taken from a much larger clone, differs from this DNA's translation at residue 6, likely owing to a read error; the protein displayed comes from the DNA. The chain uses TRDV2 and TRDJ3, with 10 bases aligning to TRDD3. V lost 4 bases, J lost 0 bases, and 11 bases stayed unmatched. The CDR3 runs 20 residues. From germline, CDR1 is GEAIGNYY and CDR2 EKD. The CDR3 DNA reads TGTGCCTGTGAACATTGCACTGGGGGATGCAGCTCCTGGGACACCCGACAGATGTTTTTC. This encodes CACEHCTGGCSSWDTRQMFF.

This clone was counted between two and nine times. TCRdb pairs this DNA with a much larger clone's protein that differs at residue 11, likely a read error; the protein shown was translated from the DNA. Other DNA sequences in this sample translate to the same CDR3. The chain combines TRDV2 with TRDJ2; 12 nucleotides line up with TRDD3. CDR3 length equals 14 residues. Germline V CDR1 and CDR2: GEAIGNYY, EKD. The CDR3 reads CACDVLGDTARLFF. The CDR3 DNA reads as TGTGCCTGTGACGTACTGGGGGATACAGCACGACTCTTCTTT.

Regarding this clone: A read error is the likely source, as a far larger clone sits one nucleotide away. At the DNA level, this CDR3 is encoded by other sequences in the same sample as well. This chain uses TRDV2 with TRDJ2; 8 bases are shared with TRDD3. The CDR3 runs 14 residues. The ends lost 0 bases at V and 8 bases at J; junction bases unmatched: 4. The germline V gene has CDR1 GEAIGNYY and CDR2 EKD. CDR3 bases: TGTGCCTGTGACACCTGGGGATACACGGCACAACTCTTCTTT. As protein: CACDTWGYTAQLFF.

Relative to its sample, this clone is medium-sized. At one of its ends the junction is not consistent with the germline gene, which may arise from a read error. This CDR3 is also generated by other DNA sequences in the sample. The chain combines TRDV2 with TRDJ3; 8 bases are a match to TRDD3. The CDR3 spans 20 residues. Germline V gene sequence: CDR1 GEAIGNYY, CDR2 EKD. CDR3 residues: CACDTAVLGALPWDTRQMFF. CDR3 sequence (DNA): TGTGCCTGTGACACCGCGGTACTGGGGGCCCTCCCCTGGGACACCCGGCAGATGTTTTTC.

This clone was detected only a few times. The TCRdb protein comes from a much larger clone and disagrees with this DNA's translation at residue 4, likely due to a read error; the protein given here is derived from the DNA. The chain joins TRDV2 to TRDJ3; 10 bases line up with TRDD3. Looked up from germline, CDR1 is GEAIGNYY and CDR2 is EKD. This CDR3 has 20 amino acids. Germline trimming cut 5 bases from V and 0 bases from J; bases unmatched to any gene: 12. The CDR3 DNA reads as TGTGCCTGTGGCACTTACTGGGGGATCCAAAGCTCCTGGGACACCCGACAGATGTTTTTC. It codes for CACGTYWGIQSSWDTRQMFF.

Many counts were recorded for this clone. Given a much more abundant clone one base away, this may be a read error. V gene TRDV2 combines with J gene TRDJ3; TRDD3 agrees at 11 bases. CDR3 length equals 19 residues. Germline V gene sequence: CDR1 GEAIGNYY, CDR2 EKD. After removal of 3 bases from V and 0 bases from J, the junction contained 6 bases not matched to a gene. The CDR3 DNA reads TGTGCCTGTGACCCACTGGGGGATAAGGGCTCCTGGGACACCCGACAGATGTTTTTC. This codes for CACDPLGDKGSWDTRQMFF.

By sample fraction, this clone is large. Other DNA sequences of this sample code for an identical CDR3. The chain uses TRDV2 and TRDJ3; TRDD3 aligns across 8 bases. V lost 3 bases and J lost 2; bases outside the gene matches: 5. The CDR3 consists of 17 residues. Germline loops: CDR1 GEAIGNYY, CDR2 EKD. Written as DNA, the CDR3 is TGTGCCTGTGACCCAGTACTGGGGGCCTGGGACACCCGACAGATGTTTTTC. It translates to CACDPVLGAWDTRQMFF.

Comment on this clone: With only one base between it and a far larger clone, this is likely a read error. This sample also contains other DNA sequences that code for the same CDR3. In DNA, the CDR3 is TGTGCCTGTGACACCGTACTGGGGGACACAGCACAACTCTTCTTT. It encodes CACDTVLGDTAQLFF. The rearrangement uses TRDV2 and TRDJ2; 9 nucleotides match TRDD3. V gave up 0 bases and J gave up 5 bases; unmatched junction bases: 3. This CDR3 is built from 15 residues. From germline, CDR1 is GEAIGNYY and CDR2 EKD.

This clone has at least ten counts. This is likely an artifact of a read error, given a far larger clone one base away. The same CDR3 can be traced to other DNA sequences in this sample. The chain is built from TRDV2 and TRDJ3, with D possibly TRDD3 on 6 matching bases. The CDR3 runs to 17 residues. V was shortened by 0 bases and J by 0 bases, with 8 bases between the two germline ends. Per the germline V gene, CDR1 is GEAIGNYY and CDR2 is EKD. The CDR3 coding sequence is TGTGCCTGTGACACCCGGGGGAGCTCCTGGGACACCCGACAGATGTTTTTC. It specifies CACDTRGSSWDTRQMFF.

V gene TRDV3 combines with J gene TRDJ1; D unresolved. This CDR3 spans 11 amino acids. The germline V gene encodes CDR1 TVYSNPD and CDR2 GDNSRS (reference sequence). V dropped 3 bases and J dropped 9 bases, with 14 bases sitting between them. CDR3 sequence (DNA): TGTGCCTTGAGTGCGGGCTTGGAACTCATCTTT. It encodes CALSAGLELIF.

This clone occurred a few times. This likely stems from a read error, as it lies one base from a far larger clone. The chain employs TRDV2 and TRDJ3; the match to TRDD3 covers 8 bases. CDR1 and CDR2 from the germline V gene are GEAIGNYY and EKD. The length of the CDR3 is 21 residues. The CDR3 is CARDTVRDTQSGSWDTRQMFF. DNA of the CDR3: TGTGCCCGTGACACCGTACGGGATACGCAGTCAGGCTCCTGGGACACCCGACAGATGTTTTTC.

A word on this clone: The protein that TCRdb holds for this DNA derives from a much larger clone and differs from the translated DNA at residue 7, which likely indicates a read error; the protein shown here is translated from the DNA. This chain connects TRDV2 to TRDJ3; D is uncertain. Germline matching of the DNA provided the J gene here, since TCRdb leaves it blank. The CDR3 spans 17 residues. V lost 0 bases to trimming and J lost 0 bases, with 8 bases between them. Germline CDR1 GEAIGNYY, CDR2 EKD. DNA of the CDR3: TGTGCCTGTGACACCGTAATGAGCTCCTGGGACACCCGACAGATGTTTTTC. Translated, it gives CACDTVMSSWDTRQMFF.

A remark on this clone: The translation of this DNA and the TCRdb protein of a much larger clone differ at residue 13, probably owing to a read error; the protein shown here is translated from the DNA. The CDR3 protein is CACDVLGEITWDARQMFF. DNA for the CDR3: TGTGCCTGTGACGTACTGGGGGAGATAACCTGGGACGCCCGACAGATGTTTTTC. The chain combines TRDV2 with TRDJ3; 9 positions agree with TRDD3. This CDR3 is built from 18 residues. Per the germline V gene, CDR1 is GEAIGNYY and CDR2 is EKD.

The sample holds a few counts of this clone. TCRdb's protein for this DNA is that of a much larger clone and differs from the translation at residue 13, likely a read error; the protein shown is the DNA translation. This chain joins TRDV2 and TRDJ3; 12 nucleotides match TRDD3. CDR3 length: 20 amino acids. Germline V gene lookup returns CDR1 GEAIGNYY and CDR2 EKD. The DNA of the CDR3 is TGTGCCTGTGACACCGTGCTGGGGGATACGAGCTCCCGGGACACCCGACAGATGTTTTTC. Protein product: CACDTVLGDTSSRDTRQMFF.

By share, this clone counts as medium-sized. A much larger clone differs from this one at a single base, so this may be a read error. CDR3: CAYDDVLGDLKLIF. The CDR3 nucleotides read TGTGCCTATGACGATGTACTGGGGGATCTCAAACTCATCTTT. The chain is built from TRDV2 and TRDJ1; 10 bases are shared with TRDD3. This CDR3 has 14 amino acids. Germline CDR1 reads GEAIGNYY; CDR2 reads EKD.

This clone was counted between two and nine times. A read error is likely here: a far larger clone is one base away. Different DNA sequences within this sample yield the same CDR3. The chain combines TRDV2 with TRDJ3, with TRDD3 as a possible D gene (5 bases). The germline V gene encodes CDR1 GEAIGNYY and CDR2 EKD. The CDR3 length is 20 residues. V was pared by 0 bases and J by 4 bases, with 21 bases between. The CDR3 nucleotides read TGTGCCTGTGACACCTGGGGTCTTGGCTCAAGCTCTTGGGACACCCGACAGATGTTTTTC. This gives the protein CACDTWGLGSSSWDTRQMFF.

Concerning this clone: The protein recorded in TCRdb matches a much larger clone and deviates from this DNA's translation at residue 16, suggesting a read error; the protein here is obtained by translating the DNA. The chain links TRDV2 to TRDJ3; 9 bases map to TRDD3. CDR1 is GEAIGNYY, CDR2 EKD, per germline. This CDR3 contains 18 residues. The CDR3: CACDVLGESSWDTRQLFF. In nucleotides, the CDR3 is TGTGCCTGTGACGTACTGGGGGAGAGCTCCTGGGACACCCGACAGTTGTTTTTC.